This entry is about one TCR beta chain. There is no known antigen for this receptor. Per-base quality was not reported, and no clone a single base away is much larger than it. This record belongs to a study of blood T cell repertoires in COVID-19 (dated by TCRdb to between 2020 and 2021). With respect to the entire study: The collaborator samples originated in the United States, Italy and Spain and spanned the acute and convalescent phases of COVID-19. The material from the prospective study consisted of cDNA or gDNA derived from T cells, B-cell-depleted T cells, or PBMCs. Deeply sampled blood TCRbeta repertoires from subjects exposed to, actively infected with, or recovered from COVID-19 were included in the dataset. The repertoires were released in a freely available public database intended as a resource for research on the immune response to SARS-CoV-2. The samples were drawn from the first 160 participants of the ongoing ImmuneRACE study and from 950 to 1,500 subjects provided by 6 global collaborators. A de-identified subject ID, COVID-19 status, age in years and sex were almost always included in the sample metadata. Where available, HLA class I and class II types were obtained from metadata supplied by the sample provider rather than from assay-based typing.

TCRbeta CDR3 regions were amplified from genomic DNA by means of the immunoSEQ Assay, a bias-controlled multiplex PCR. On the authors' methods: The number of nucleated cells in each sample was estimated from the amplification of reference gene primers within the assay. To quantify the absolute abundance of each unique TCRbeta CDR3 rearrangement, sequence reads were collapsed and filtered. For each sample, productive Simpson clonality was calculated as the square root of Simpson's diversity index over productive rearrangements. In its TCRdb copy, this immuneACCESS table keeps in-frame sequences only and misses some clones. Where compared with another copy, unresolved V genes explain less than half of these, and the others have no known cause. V and J calls and clone size are as listed in that table; D and trimming were resolved from the DNA. Present in this sample are about 270,000 clones, about nine tenths of which were seen just once. Of the sample, about 12% falls within the top ten clones.

One collaborating source in Seattle enrolled patients while the patients were actively infected and followed the patients over time throughout the course of disease. The collaborating institutions used their own protocols to collect whole blood in K2EDTA tubes. For TCRbeta analysis, collaborators shipped samples in one of three forms: frozen whole blood, isolated PBMCs, or DNA extracted from either of those sample types. Paper-wide results and their limitations: The amount of clinical and demographic metadata varied by source and participant and was provided uncurated.

V drops 7 bases and J drops 4 bases, leaving 13 bases in between. The germline V gene provides CDR1 MDHEN and CDR2 SYDVKM. There are 13 amino acids in the CDR3, from cysteine to phenylalanine inclusive. The read is trimmed to its CDR3 DNA, 39 bases read in frame from base 1. The sequence links TRBV28 to TRBJ1-1, and possibly TRBD1, on 6 matching bases. This sequence originates from a woman younger than 45 with COVID-19, enrolled during active disease. The sample consisted of peripheral blood. The sequenced DNA: TGTGCCAGCATGAGAACAGGGATCACTGAAGCTTTCTTT. Translation gives CASMRTGITEAFF.